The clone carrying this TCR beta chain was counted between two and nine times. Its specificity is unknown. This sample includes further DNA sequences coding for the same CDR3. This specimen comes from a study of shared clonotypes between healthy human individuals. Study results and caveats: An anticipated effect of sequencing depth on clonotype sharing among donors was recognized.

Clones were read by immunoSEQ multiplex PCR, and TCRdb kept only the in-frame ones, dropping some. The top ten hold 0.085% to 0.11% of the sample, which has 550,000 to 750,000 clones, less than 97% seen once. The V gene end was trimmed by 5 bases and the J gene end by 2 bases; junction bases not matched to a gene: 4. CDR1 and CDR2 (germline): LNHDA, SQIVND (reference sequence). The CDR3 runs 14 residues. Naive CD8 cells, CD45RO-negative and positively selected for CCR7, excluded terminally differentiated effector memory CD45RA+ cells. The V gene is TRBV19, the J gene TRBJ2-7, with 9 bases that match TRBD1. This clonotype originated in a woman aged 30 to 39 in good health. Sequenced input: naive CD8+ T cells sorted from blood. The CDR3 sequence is CASSPGQGPYEQYF. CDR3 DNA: TGTGCCAGTAGTCCGGGACAGGGCCCCTACGAGCAGTACTTC. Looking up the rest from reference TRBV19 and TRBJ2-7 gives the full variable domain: DGGITQSPKYLFRKEGQNVTLSCEQNLNHDAMYWYRQDPGQGLRLIYYSQIVNDFQKGDIAEGYSVSREKKESFPLTVTSAQKNPTAFYLCASSPGQGPYEQYFGPGTRLTVT.